What follows are 18 T cell receptor beta chains derived from one specimen sequenced in a study of blood T cell repertoires in COVID-19. Using immunoSEQ multiplex PCR, the repertoire was profiled, and TCRdb retains in-frame clones only, with some absent. The sample contains some 400,000 clones, around 92% of which appear only once. The material sequenced was PBMCs or T cells enriched from blood (not recorded which). The receptors shown here come from a woman between 25 and 40 years old who had recovered from COVID-19.

This rearrangement joins TRBV6-5 to TRBJ2-1, with 12 bases lining up with TRBD2. CDR3 length: 14 residues. Germline V CDR1 and CDR2: MNHEY, SVGAGI. The trim removed 6 bases at V and 6 bases at J, leaving 3 bases unmatched. The DNA for the CDR3 is TGTGCCAGCAGCTCTAGCGGGAGGGGCAATGAGCAGTTCTTC. Its protein is CASSSSGRGNEQFF.

The chain employs TRBV30 and TRBJ1-4; 8 bases map to TRBD1. The CDR3 has 13 amino acids. V was pared by 3 bases and J by 6 bases, with 3 bases of the junction left unmatched. Per the germline V gene, CDR1 is GTSNPN and CDR2 is SVGIG (reference sequence). The CDR3 DNA is TGTGCCTGGAGGGGGACAGGTCATGAAAAACTGTTTTTT. It translates to CAWRGTGHEKLFF.

This chain joins TRBV28 and TRBJ2-5; 13 bases fit TRBD2. The CDR3 covers 15 residues. Germline trimming cut 2 bases from V and 4 bases from J; bases unmatched to any gene: 1. The germline gives CDR1 MDHEN, CDR2 SYDVKM. The CDR3 DNA follows: TGTGCCAGCAGTTTAAGACTAGCGGGAGGAGAGACCCAGTACTTC. The encoded protein is CASSLRLAGGETQYF.

The chain carries TRBV5-1 and TRBJ1-6; maybe TRBD1 (6 bases). The germline CDR1 and CDR2 sequences are SGHRS and YFSETQ. This CDR3 has 16 amino acids. With 1 base removed from V and 5 bases from J, the gap between germline ends came to 13 bases. The CDR3 protein is CASSLLTGENNSPLHF. The CDR3 DNA follows: TGCGCCAGCAGCTTGTTGACAGGAGAAAATAATTCACCCCTCCACTTT.

This clone came up a few times. The V and J genes are TRBV12-2 and TRBJ2-1; the table assigns TRBD2, which was not confirmed against the DNA. TRBV12-2 is given as a pseudogene. The CDR3 loop spans 16 amino acids. The DNA for the CDR3 is TGTGCAAGTCGCCAATCTGAGGCGGGCTTCTACAATGAGCAGTTCTTC. Translation: CASRQSEAGFYNEQFF.

V gene TRBV28 combines with J gene TRBJ2-7, with 10 bases fitting TRBD2. With 2 bases clipped from V and 6 bases from J, the junction kept 10 bases outside the gene matches. The CDR3 loop spans 16 amino acids. Germline V gives CDR1 MDHEN, CDR2 SYDVKM. This CDR3 is CASSLESLAGEGEQYF. The CDR3 bases are TGTGCCAGCAGTTTAGAAAGTCTAGCGGGAGAAGGCGAGCAGTACTTC.

The J gene is TRBJ2-3, the V gene TRBV10-2, with a tentative D call TRBD2 (6 bases). The V end was cut by 4 bases, the J end by 0 bases, with 17 bases between. Germline V gene lookup returns CDR1 WSHSY and CDR2 SAAADI. The CDR3 consists of 17 residues. In DNA form, the CDR3 reads TGCGCCAGCAGTGGGTGGGTCGGGAGCCCGAGCACAGATACGCAGTATTTT. The encoded protein is CASSGWVGSPSTDTQYF.

V and J are TRBV4-1 and TRBJ1-2; 8 bases map to TRBD1. Germline lookup yields CDR1 MGHRA and CDR2 YSYEKL. With V trimmed by 4 bases and J by 7 bases, 14 bases remained unmatched. The CDR3 totals 16 residues. Here the CDR3 reads CASSPVEQGGRAGYTF. In DNA, the CDR3 is TGCGCCAGCAGCCCAGTAGAACAGGGGGGGCGCGCTGGCTACACCTTC.

The chain uses TRBV24-1 and TRBJ2-2, with D possibly being TRBD2 (5 bases). Trimming removed 7 bases at V and 7 bases at J, with 9 bases between. This CDR3 has 12 amino acids. Germline CDR1 KGHDR, CDR2 SFDVKD. Here the CDR3 reads CATRDGDGELFF. The CDR3 nucleotides read TGTGCCACCAGGGACGGGGACGGGGAGCTGTTTTTT.

This clone was seen only a few times. The chain couples TRBV9 to TRBJ2-2, with 8 bases matching TRBD2. The germline V gene has CDR1 SGDLS and CDR2 YYNGEE. The V gene end was trimmed by 3 bases and the J gene end by 4 bases; junction bases not matched to a gene: 2. The CDR3 is 14 amino acids. CDR3 sequence (DNA): TGTGCCAGCAGCGGTGGGACTAGCACCGGGGAGCTGTTTTTT. Amino acid sequence: CASSGGTSTGELFF. Based on the CDR3 plus reference TRBV9 and TRBJ2-2, the full variable domain is DSGVTQTPKHLITATGQRVTLRCSPRSGDLSVYWYQQSLDQGLQFLIQYYNGEERAKGNILERFSAQQFPDLHSELNLSSLELGDSALYFCASSGGTSTGELFFGEGSRLTVL.

The sample holds one count of this clone. The chain recombines TRBV12-3 or TRBV12-4 with TRBJ2-7; D call uncertain. The ends were cut back, 3 bases at V and 0 bases at J, with 3 bases in the middle. CDR3 length: 12 amino acids. The CDR3 DNA reads TGTGCCAGCAGTTTTCTCTCCTACGAGCAGTACTTC. Amino acid sequence: CASSFLSYEQYF.

This chain links TRBV5-6 with TRBJ1-6; tentative D call: TRBD1 (6 bases). Trimming shortened V by 6 bases and J by 4 bases, and 17 bases separated the two germline ends. Germline values: CDR1 SGHDT, CDR2 YYEEEE. This CDR3 has 16 amino acids. The CDR3 sequence: CASTAGGGIYNSPLHF. CDR3 nucleotide sequence: TGTGCCAGCACAGCGGGGGGCGGCATATATAATTCACCCCTCCACTTT. The variable domain in full, completed from reference TRBV5-6 and TRBJ1-6, reads DAGVTQSPTHLIKTRGQQVTLRCSPKSGHDTVSWYQQALGQGPQFIFQYYEEEERQRGNFPDRFSGHQFPNYSSELNVNALLLGDSALYLCASTAGGGIYNSPLHFGNGTRLTVT.

The V call is TRBV6-5, the J call TRBJ1-2; 8 bases line up with TRBD1. CDR1 and CDR2 from the germline V gene are MNHEY and SVGAGI. The CDR3 has 12 residues. Trimming cost V 6 bases and J 8 bases; bases outside gene matches: 5. CDR3 in amino acids: CASSETGVGYTF. The CDR3 region has the DNA TGTGCCAGCAGCGAGACAGGGGTCGGCTACACCTTC.

The V call is TRBV4-2, the J call TRBJ2-3; TRBD2 agrees at 12 bases. Trimming cost V 0 bases and J 0 bases; bases outside gene matches: 1. In germline, CDR1 is LGHNA, CDR2 YNFKEQ. This CDR3 is built from 17 residues. CDR3 bases: TGTGCCAGCAGCCAAGATGGACTAGCGGGGAGCACAGATACGCAGTATTTT. As protein: CASSQDGLAGSTDTQYF.

V and J are TRBV6-5 and TRBJ1-2; 7 bases line up with TRBD1. The CDR3 totals 13 residues. Germline CDR1 and CDR2: MNHEY and SVGAGI. V dropped 2 bases and J dropped 8; count of bases not matched to a gene: 5. The CDR3 DNA reads as TGTGCCAGCAGTTACGGTCAGGGGGGCGGCTACACCTTC. As protein: CASSYGQGGGYTF.

The chain couples TRBV2 to TRBJ1-3; TRBD1 is a possible D gene (5 bases). The ends were cut back, 4 bases at V and 0 bases at J, with 10 bases in the middle. The CDR3 runs to 15 residues. Germline CDR1 reads SNHLY; CDR2 reads FYNNEI. For the CDR3, the DNA is TGTGCCAGCAGTGGGGGCAGCAGCTCTGGAAACACCATATATTTT. Translating gives CASSGGSSSGNTIYF.

The CDR3 DNA reads TGCGCCAGCCGGGACAGGAGACACTATGAGCAGTTCTTC. It yields the protein CASRDRRHYEQFF. The chain couples TRBV10-1 to TRBJ2-1; 8 nucleotides line up with TRBD1. With 8 bases clipped from V and 8 bases from J, the junction kept 8 bases outside the gene matches. Germline V gene sequence: CDR1 WNHNN, CDR2 SYGVQD (reference sequence). This CDR3 spans 13 amino acids.

This chain connects TRBV11-3 to TRBJ2-5; D possibly corresponds to TRBD1 (6 bases). This CDR3 contains 14 residues. V lost 3 bases and J 0 bases, leaving 8 bases between the germline ends. Germline V gene lookup returns CDR1 SGHNT and CDR2 YENEEA. In DNA form, the CDR3 reads TGTGCCAGCAGCTTGAGGACAGACCAAGAGACCCAGTACTTC. Its protein product is CASSLRTDQETQYF.